Shown below are 22 T cell receptor beta chains from a single sample sequenced in a study of T-cell memory formation after mild COVID-19. A single record per CDR3 protein comes from TCRdb applying MiXCR to the 5' RACE reads. The table records 400,000 to 500,000 distinct CDR3 sequences, roughly 20% of them present only once. Sequenced material: PBMCs or a T cell subset sorted from them (not recorded which). Receptors originate from an adult woman who had mild COVID-19 (a few samples of this study predate the infection). Cell type and time point are not known.

This clonotype came up a few times. The chain recombines TRBV15 with TRBJ2-6; maybe TRBD2 (5 bases). The CDR3 runs 15 residues. Germline V gives CDR1 LNHNV, CDR2 YYDKDF (reference sequence). The V and J ends lost 1 base and 2 bases respectively, with 6 bases between them. The CDR3 is CATSRVEAGANVLTF. In DNA, the CDR3 is TGTGCCACCAGCAGAGTGGAGGCTGGGGCCAACGTCCTGACTTTC.

The chain carries TRBV18 and TRBJ1-1; TRBD1 aligns across 8 bases. Germline V lookup: CDR1 KGHSH, CDR2 LQKENI. The CDR3 covers 16 residues. Trimming cost V 3 bases and J 0 bases; bases outside gene matches: 6. This CDR3 reads CASSPRTGSMNTEAFF. Here the CDR3 DNA reads TGTGCCAGCTCACCCCGGACAGGGAGCATGAACACTGAAGCTTTCTTT. Looking up the rest from reference TRBV18 and TRBJ1-1 gives the full variable domain: NAGVMQNPRHLVRRRGQEARLRCSPMKGHSHVYWYRQLPEEGLKFMVYLQKENIIDESGMPKERFSAEFPKEGPSILRIQQVVRGDSAAYFCASSPRTGSMNTEAFFGQGTRLTVV.

J is TRBJ2-5 and V is TRBV5-6, with TRBD2 matching over 11 bases. Germline assignment: CDR1 SGHDT and CDR2 YYEEEE. The CDR3 extends over 15 amino acids. V lost 3 bases and J lost 1; bases outside the gene matches: 2. CDR3 DNA: TGTGCCAGCAGCTGGGGGACTAGCGGCCAAGAGACCCAGTACTTC. Translated, it gives CASSWGTSGQETQYF.

As DNA, the CDR3 is TGCGCCAGCAGCCCTGGAGGGACAAGGGAGACCCAGTACTTC. This gives the protein CASSPGGTRETQYF. J is TRBJ2-5 and V is TRBV5-1, with D possibly called TRBD1 or TRBD2 (6 bases each). Looked up from germline, CDR1 is SGHRS and CDR2 is YFSETQ. The CDR3 covers 14 residues. Trimming removed 4 bases from V and 5 bases from J, with 15 bases in between.

Only a few counts were recorded for this clonotype. This rearrangement joins TRBV29-1 to TRBJ2-7; 9 bases align to TRBD1. The CDR3 loop spans 15 amino acids. The trim removed 0 bases at V and 3 bases at J, leaving 6 bases unmatched. CDR1 is SQVTM, CDR2 ANQGSEA, per germline. As DNA, the CDR3 is TGCAGCGTTGAAGAGGGCCGGGACAGGGACTACGAGCAGTACTTC. As protein: CSVEEGRDRDYEQYF.

This clonotype was counted between two and nine times. V and J are TRBV4-1 and TRBJ2-7; the match to TRBD2 covers 7 bases. CDR3 length: 16 residues. Germline values: CDR1 MGHRA, CDR2 YSYEKL. The V and J ends lost 4 bases and 2 bases, in that order; junction bases with no gene match: 11. CDR3 residues: CASSPRGGTTPYEQYF. Written as DNA, the CDR3 is TGCGCCAGCAGCCCGAGGGGAGGGACCACCCCCTACGAGCAGTACTTC.

This clonotype was seen more than once but under ten times. The V call is TRBV9, the J call TRBJ2-1; 10 bases agree with TRBD2. The trim removed 3 bases at V and 0 bases at J, leaving 6 bases unmatched. There are 17 residues in the CDR3. CDR1 and CDR2 (germline): SGDLS, YYNGEE. The CDR3 nucleotides read TGTGCCAGCAGCGGACTAGCGGGTTCGAGCTCCTACAATGAGCAGTTCTTC. Translating gives CASSGLAGSSSYNEQFF.

The chain combines TRBV7-9 with TRBJ2-3, with TRBD2 identical over 7 bases. Trimming took 3 bases from V and 2 from J; bases not matched to a gene: 5. Per the germline V gene, CDR1 is SEHNR and CDR2 is FQNEAQ (reference sequence). The CDR3 covers 15 residues. Written as DNA, the CDR3 is TGTGCCAGCAGCTTTGGGACTACATTCACAGATACGCAGTATTTT. It specifies CASSFGTTFTDTQYF.

V gene TRBV7-8 combines with J gene TRBJ1-5; 9 bases match TRBD1. Per germline, CDR1 SGHVS and CDR2 FQNEAQ. Losses at the gene ends were 5 bases for V and 7 bases for J; bases not matched to a gene: 12. The CDR3 spans 16 residues. The CDR3 sequence is CASSPRTGGPEQPQHF. In nucleotides, the CDR3 is TGTGCCAGCAGCCCAAGAACAGGGGGCCCGGAACAGCCCCAGCATTTT.

The chain recombines TRBV7-9 with TRBJ2-1; 8 bases line up with TRBD1. Germline CDR1 reads SEHNR; CDR2 reads FQNEAQ (reference sequence). The CDR3 is made up of 14 amino acids. V dropped 2 bases and J dropped 7; count of bases not matched to a gene: 4. The CDR3: CASSLTDRVNEQFF. DNA of the CDR3: TGTGCCAGCAGCTTAACGGACAGGGTAAATGAGCAGTTCTTC.

This clonotype was seen repeatedly, ten times or more. V is TRBV5-1 and J is TRBJ2-3; the D is unclear. This CDR3 comprises 13 residues. Deletions cut 4 bases from V and 2 bases from J, with 8 bases between. Germline values: CDR1 SGHRS, CDR2 YFSETQ. CDR3 bases: TGCGCCAGCAGCCGGGCCGCCACAGATACGCAGTATTTT. Protein: CASSRAATDTQYF. The entire variable domain, with the rest obtained from reference TRBV5-1 and TRBJ2-3, is as follows: KAGVTQTPRYLIKTRGQQVTLSCSPISGHRSVSWYQQTPGQGLQFLFEYFSETQRNKGNFPGRFSGRQFSNSRSEMNVSTLELGDSALYLCASSRAATDTQYFGPGTRLTVL.

This clonotype was detected a few times. V usage is TRBV6-2 or TRBV6-3 and J usage is TRBJ2-1; 8 nucleotides line up with TRBD2. V gave up 2 bases and J gave up 5 bases; unmatched junction bases: 8. CDR1 and CDR2 (germline): MNHEY, SVGEGT. The CDR3 length is 16 residues. CDR3 in amino acids: CASSYGAGGFDNEQFF. CDR3 sequence (DNA): TGTGCCAGCAGTTACGGTGCGGGAGGCTTCGACAATGAGCAGTTCTTC.

In this sample, this clonotype turned up a few times. The rearrangement uses TRBV10-3 and TRBJ2-5; 7 bases match TRBD2. Trimming took 0 bases from V and 4 from J; bases not matched to a gene: 5. The V gene's germline CDR1 is ENHRY and CDR2 SYGVKD. The CDR3 consists of 15 residues. DNA of the CDR3: TGTGCCATCAGTGAGTCGATGGTAGCGGGAGAGACCCAGTACTTC. Its translation is CAISESMVAGETQYF.

The chain recombines TRBV20-1 with TRBJ2-1; D gene unclear. The germline V gene encodes CDR1 DFQATT and CDR2 SNEGSKA (reference sequence). The CDR3 runs to 11 residues. The V gene lost 5 bases and the J gene lost 9 bases, with 11 bases spanning the gap. CDR3 nucleotides: TGCAGTGCTGGTAGGGTGGGTGAGCAGTTCTTC. It specifies CSAGRVGEQFF.

In this sample, this clonotype turned up many times. This chain connects TRBV25-1 to TRBJ2-3, with TRBD2 matching 9 bases. The CDR3 consists of 17 residues. CDR1 and CDR2 from the germline V gene are MGHDK and SYGVNS. The trim removed 2 bases at V and 0 bases at J, leaving 6 bases unmatched. Here the CDR3 reads CASSEELAGFSTDTQYF. CDR3 sequence (DNA): TGTGCCAGCAGTGAAGAGCTAGCGGGATTCAGCACAGATACGCAGTATTTT.

A few counts support this clonotype. An end of the junction differs from the germline gene, which may be a read error. CDR3 sequence (DNA): TGTGCCAGCAGTCTAGGGGCGGAGCAGTTCTTC. This encodes CASSLGAEQFF. This rearrangement joins TRBV5-1 to TRBJ2-1, with D possibly TRBD1 on 5 matching bases. Germline CDR1 and CDR2: SGHRS and YFSETQ. The CDR3 loop spans 11 amino acids. The full variable domain, in which reference TRBV5-1 and TRBJ2-1 provide the parts outside the CDR3, is KAGVTQTPRYLIKTRGQQVTLSCSPISGHRSVSWYQQTPGQGLQFLFEYFSETQRNKGNFPGRFSGRQFSNSRSEMNVSTLELGDSALYLCASSLGAEQFFGPGTRLTVL.

This clonotype was found a few times. The rearrangement joins TRBV5-4 to TRBJ2-1; TRBD2 might be the D (6 bases). There are 15 residues in the CDR3. Germline V gives CDR1 SGHNT, CDR2 YYREEE (reference sequence). Trimming took off 5 bases at V and 7 bases at J, with 19 bases between the two ends. The CDR3 sequence is CASRELSAAGNEQFF. The CDR3 nucleotides are TGTGCCAGCAGGGAGCTTTCCGCCGCGGGGAATGAGCAGTTCTTC.

This chain connects TRBV12-3 or TRBV12-4 to TRBJ2-7; D is perhaps TRBD1 (6 bases). Trimming took off 5 bases at V and 6 bases at J, with 11 bases between the two ends. The CDR3 spans 12 residues. In nucleotides, the CDR3 is TGTGCCAGCAGTCCCACAGGGTTCGAGCAGTACTTC. Translated: CASSPTGFEQYF.

This clonotype was picked up a small number of times. The CDR3 DNA sequence: TGTGCCAGCAGCGCTATTGGCGGACATTACAATGAGCAGTTCTTC. Translated: CASSAIGGHYNEQFF. The rearrangement joins TRBV11-2 to TRBJ2-1, with D possibly matching TRBD1 (5 bases). V lost 5 bases to trimming and J lost 4 bases, with 15 bases between them. The CDR3 spans 15 residues. Germline V gene sequence: CDR1 SGHAT, CDR2 FQNNGV.

This clonotype was detected a few times. The V and J genes are TRBV6-5 and TRBJ1-2; possibly TRBD1 for D (6 bases). Germline values: CDR1 MNHEY, CDR2 SVGAGI. There are 15 residues in the CDR3. V dropped 4 bases and J dropped 2 bases, with 14 bases sitting between them. CDR3 nucleotide sequence: TGTGCCAGCAGTTCGCAAGGGCAGGGGAACTATGGCTACACCTTC. Translating gives CASSSQGQGNYGYTF.

The chain joins TRBV5-1 to TRBJ2-7; D is ambiguous. V was cut by 0 bases and J by 5 bases, with 12 bases left in between. Germline CDR1 and CDR2: SGHRS and YFSETQ. The CDR3 is 14 amino acids. In DNA form, the CDR3 reads TGCGCCAGCAGCTTGGGGGAAAACGGTAACGAGCAGTACTTC. Protein: CASSLGENGNEQYF.

This clonotype came up a few times. CDR3 in amino acids: CASSPQAGPTGELFF. The CDR3 DNA reads as TGTGCCAGCAGCCCTCAGGCAGGGCCCACCGGGGAGCTGTTTTTT. The rearrangement uses TRBV14 and TRBJ2-2, with D perhaps matching TRBD1 (5 bases). Germline CDR1 is SGHDN and CDR2 is FVKESK. The CDR3 runs to 15 residues. Trimming took 4 bases from V and 4 from J, leaving 13 bases between them.